The subject of this entry is one T cell receptor beta chain. Method: immunoSEQ multiplex PCR; TCRdb's copy keeps in-frame clones and lacks some. The data show about 93,000 clones, just under 80% seen once. CDR3 length: 15 residues. The junction had 15 bases not matched to a gene; V was cut back by 3 bases and J by 10 bases. From germline, CDR1 is SNHLY and CDR2 FYNNEI. This entry is derived from a study of blood T cell repertoires in COVID-19. Input material: peripheral blood. The chain couples TRBV2 to TRBJ2-7, with 7 bases lining up with TRBD2. This TCR was sampled from a human donor in a cohort sampled during active COVID-19. CDR3 DNA: TGTGCCAGCAGTGAGCATTATACAGCGGGAAGGTTACAGTACTTC. Residues: CASSEHYTAGRLQYF.